The 11 T cell receptor beta chains in this list originate from one sample, sequenced in a study of cytomegalovirus exposure and HLA in healthy donors. Libraries were prepared by immunoSEQ multiplex PCR; TCRdb keeps only in-frame clonotypes and omits some of them. The profile covers 45,000 to 65,000 clones, with roughly 90% appearing a single time and around 8% taken by the ten largest. What was sequenced was PBMCs. The receptors here all came from a woman aged 18 to 35 in good health and CMV-seropositive.

The chain links TRBV11-2 to TRBJ2-1; 8 bases map to TRBD2. The CDR3 totals 14 residues. V shed 1 base, J shed 7 bases, and the junction held 3 bases outside the gene matches. Germline CDR1 SGHAT, CDR2 FQNNGV. For the CDR3, the DNA is TGTGCCAGCAGCTTAGCGGGGGGGCGTAATGAGCAGTTCTTC. It specifies CASSLAGGRNEQFF. The full variable domain, its missing parts supplied by reference TRBV11-2 and TRBJ2-1, is EAGVAQSPRYKIIEKRQSVAFWCNPISGHATLYWYQQILGQGPKLLIQFQNNGVVDDSQLPKDRFSAERLKGVDSTLKIQPAKLEDSAVYLCASSLAGGRNEQFFGPGTRLTVL.

V is TRBV28 and J is TRBJ1-5, with D possibly matching TRBD1 (5 bases). This CDR3 is built from 12 residues. The germline CDR1 and CDR2 sequences are MDHEN and SYDVKM. V gave up 6 bases and J gave up 7 bases, with 10 bases separating them. In DNA form, the CDR3 reads TGTGCCAGCAGGGGGCTAGGGCAGCCCCAGCATTTT. Translation gives CASRGLGQPQHF.

The genes are TRBV18 and TRBJ2-7, with 7 bases identical to TRBD1. J gave up 3 bases and V 1 base, and 6 bases lay outside the gene matches. This CDR3 region has 15 residues. The germline CDR1 and CDR2 sequences are KGHSH and LQKENI. CDR3 nucleotide sequence: TGTGCCAGCTCACCACACGACAGGGACCACTACGAGCAGTACTTC. Translated: CASSPHDRDHYEQYF.

The chain links TRBV5-1 to TRBJ2-1; D is undetermined. With 0 bases removed from V and 4 bases from J, the gap between germline ends came to 11 bases. The CDR3 covers 15 residues. Germline V gives CDR1 SGHRS, CDR2 YFSETQ. DNA for the CDR3: TGCGCCAGCAGCTTGGGGGCTCTGGCGTACAATGAGCAGTTCTTC. It codes for CASSLGALAYNEQFF.

The CDR3 spells CASSLGTHINEQFF. The CDR3, as DNA: TGTGCCAGCAGTTTGGGGACACATATCAATGAGCAGTTCTTC. This chain connects TRBV28 to TRBJ2-1, with D maybe TRBD1 (6 bases). Germline CDR1 is MDHEN and CDR2 is SYDVKM. This CDR3 region has 14 residues. V lost 3 bases and J lost 6, with 12 bases in between.

The chain employs TRBV28 and TRBJ1-2, with TRBD1 matching over 9 bases. CDR1 and CDR2 (germline): MDHEN, SYDVKM. This CDR3 has 14 residues. Unmatched junction bases numbered 9, after V lost 5 bases and J lost 8 bases. CDR3 nucleotide sequence: TGTGCCAGCAGTATGACCGGGACAGGGACAGGCTACACCTTC. Its protein is CASSMTGTGTGYTF.

The chain is built from TRBV9 and TRBJ2-2, with 10 bases aligning to TRBD1. This CDR3 has 15 residues. CDR1 and CDR2 (germline): SGDLS, YYNGEE. Germline trimming cut 5 bases from V and 5 bases from J; bases unmatched to any gene: 6. In nucleotides, the CDR3 is TGTGCCAGCAGAGACCGGGACAGGGGAACCGGGGAGCTGTTTTTT. This translates into CASRDRDRGTGELFF.

J is TRBJ2-2 and V is TRBV5-4, with 7 bases that match TRBD1. This CDR3 spans 20 amino acids. Germline CDR1 is SGHNT and CDR2 is YYREEE (reference sequence). J lost 0 bases, V lost 4 bases, and 18 bases had no gene match. CDR3 DNA: TGTGCCAGCAGCATACGAGCCCAAACAGGGGCGAGAGCGAACACCGGGGAGCTGTTTTTT. It codes for CASSIRAQTGARANTGELFF.

The V gene is TRBV5-6, the J gene TRBJ1-6; D is unresolved. Trimming pared 0 bases from V and 5 bases from J, leaving 12 bases between. This CDR3 contains 16 residues. Germline V gene sequence: CDR1 SGHDT, CDR2 YYEEEE. In nucleotides, the CDR3 is TGTGCCAGCAGCTTGGTCGGGTTCCCTAATAATTCACCCCTCCACTTT. Translated: CASSLVGFPNNSPLHF.

This clone has only one observation. The chain is built from TRBV28 and TRBJ2-5; a possible D gene is TRBD1 (5 bases). CDR3 length: 12 residues. The V and J ends lost 8 bases and 5 bases respectively, with 12 bases between them. The germline V gene has CDR1 MDHEN and CDR2 SYDVKM. CDR3 nucleotide sequence: TGTGCCAGCCAGGGAATGAGTGAGACCCAGTACTTC. It specifies CASQGMSETQYF.

The chain links TRBV5-1 to TRBJ1-4; D may be TRBD1 (6 bases). The CDR3 sequence is 15 residues long. Trimming took off 2 bases at V and 0 bases at J, with 8 bases between the two ends. Per germline, CDR1 SGHRS and CDR2 YFSETQ. CDR3 sequence reads: CASSLYRATNEKLFF. The CDR3 coding sequence is TGCGCCAGCAGCTTATACAGGGCAACTAATGAAAAACTGTTTTTT.